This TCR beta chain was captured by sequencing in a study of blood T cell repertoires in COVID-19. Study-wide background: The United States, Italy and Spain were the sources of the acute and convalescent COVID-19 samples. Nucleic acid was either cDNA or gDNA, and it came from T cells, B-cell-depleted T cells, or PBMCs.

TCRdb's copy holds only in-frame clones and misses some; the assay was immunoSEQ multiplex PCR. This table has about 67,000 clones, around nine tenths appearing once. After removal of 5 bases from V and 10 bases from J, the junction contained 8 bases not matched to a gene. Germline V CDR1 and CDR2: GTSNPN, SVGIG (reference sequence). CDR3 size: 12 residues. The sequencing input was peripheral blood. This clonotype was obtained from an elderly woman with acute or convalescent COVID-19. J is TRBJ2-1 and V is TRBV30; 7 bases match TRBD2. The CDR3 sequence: CAWLAWGGEQFF. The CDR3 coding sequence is TGTGCCTGGTTGGCATGGGGGGGGGAGCAGTTCTTC.